The next 15 T cell receptor beta chains were all read from a single sample in a study of T cells in Graves' hyperthyroidism and ophthalmopathy. The CDR3 regions of TCR beta were amplified from RNA transcripts. The HTBI set primed first-round TCR CDR3 RT-PCR. TCRdb re-derived calls from the multiplex PCR reads in MiXCR, one entry per CDR3 protein. The sample shows approximately 250,000 distinct CDR3 sequences, 24% of them seen only once. Sequencing was done on a sample of blood. These receptors originate from a woman aged 40 to 50 with Graves' ophthalmopathy.

The chain joins TRBV15 to TRBJ2-1; D may be TRBD2 (6 bases). Germline V CDR1 and CDR2: LNHNV, YYDKDF (reference sequence). V lost 4 bases and J lost 1, with 17 bases in between. The CDR3 length is 17 residues. CDR3 nucleotide sequence: TGTGCCACCAGCACCCCCGGGGAGGTACCTTCCTACAATGAGCAGTTCTTC. This translates into CATSTPGEVPSYNEQFF.

The gene calls are TRBV10-3 and TRBJ2-7, with D possibly called TRBD1 or TRBD2 (5 bases each). V was trimmed by 3 bases and J by 3 bases, leaving 15 bases between them. Germline V gives CDR1 ENHRY, CDR2 SYGVKD. The CDR3 runs to 15 residues. CDR3 protein: CAISEIRSGHYEQYF. DNA for the CDR3: TGTGCCATCAGTGAAATAAGAAGCGGACACTACGAGCAGTACTTC.

There are many counts of this clonotype. The chain links TRBV30 to TRBJ1-1; D gene unclear. The germline V and J ends were trimmed by 2 bases and 1 base, with 8 bases remaining between them. CDR3 size: 13 residues. Germline CDR1 is GTSNPN and CDR2 is SVGIG (reference sequence). Written as DNA, the CDR3 is TGTGCCTGGAGTCCGGGCCCGAACACTGAAGCTTTCTTT. Protein: CAWSPGPNTEAFF.

This clonotype was seen ten or more times. CDR3: CASSVASGNTGELFF. The CDR3 DNA sequence: TGTGCCAGCAGCGTAGCGTCAGGGAACACCGGGGAGCTGTTTTTT. This rearrangement joins TRBV9 to TRBJ2-2, with unresolved D. V dropped 0 bases and J dropped 1 base, with 7 bases sitting between them. Germline V gene data show CDR1 as SGDLS and CDR2 as YYNGEE. The CDR3 is 15 residues long. Combining the CDR3 with reference TRBV9 and TRBJ2-2 gives the whole variable domain DSGVTQTPKHLITATGQRVTLRCSPRSGDLSVYWYQQSLDQGLQFLIQYYNGEERAKGNILERFSAQQFPDLHSELNLSSLELGDSALYFCASSVASGNTGELFFGEGSRLTVL.

This clonotype was recorded many times. The rearrangement uses TRBV10-3 and TRBJ1-1, with D perhaps matching TRBD1 (5 bases). The germline V gene encodes CDR1 ENHRY and CDR2 SYGVKD. The CDR3 totals 13 residues. Trimming took 10 bases from V and 3 from J, leaving 15 bases between them. CDR3 in DNA: TGTGCCAGCGGGGCCAGGACATACACTGAAGCTTTCTTT. It specifies CASGARTYTEAFF.

This clonotype was counted ten times or more. This chain joins TRBV11-2 and TRBJ1-3; no definite D call. V lost 3 bases to trimming and J lost 0 bases, with 12 bases between them. CDR1 SGHAT and CDR2 FQNNGV come from the germline V gene. The CDR3 is made up of 16 amino acids. As DNA, the CDR3 is TGTGCCAGCAGCTTTATAGGGTTGAGCTCTGGAAACACCATATATTTT. Its translation: CASSFIGLSSGNTIYF. The full variable domain, with the rest looked up from reference TRBV11-2 and TRBJ1-3, is EAGVAQSPRYKIIEKRQSVAFWCNPISGHATLYWYQQILGQGPKLLIQFQNNGVVDDSQLPKDRFSAERLKGVDSTLKIQPAKLEDSAVYLCASSFIGLSSGNTIYFGEGSWLTVV.

This clonotype was seen more than once but under ten times. A junction boundary mismatches the germline segment, possibly from a read error. This chain joins TRBV2 and TRBJ1-6; possible D gene TRBD1, 5 bases. Germline-derived CDR1 and CDR2 are SNHLY and FYNNEI. The CDR3 runs 15 residues. This CDR3 reads CASSEGQLNNSPPHF. As DNA, the CDR3 is TGTGCCAGCAGTGAAGGACAGTTGAATAATTCACCCCCCCACTTT.

The table lists this clonotype with a few counts. V usage is TRBV6-2 or TRBV6-3 and J usage is TRBJ1-1; D is uncertain. The CDR3 is 14 amino acids. V lost 5 bases to trimming and J lost 4 bases, with 14 bases between them. CDR1 is MNHEY and CDR2 is SVGEGT in the germline V gene. Here the CDR3 DNA reads TGTGCCAGCAGTCACAGTTGGGAGCGCACTGAAGCTTTCTTT. Amino acid sequence: CASSHSWERTEAFF.

In this sample, this clonotype turned up many times. Germline is not matched at one junction end, which may reflect a read error. The CDR3 DNA is TGTGCTAGCAGCTTAGGAGCGGACTACGAGCAGTACTTC. Translated: CASSLGADYEQYF. The chain combines TRBV7-7 with TRBJ2-7, with D perhaps TRBD2 (5 bases). The CDR3 spans 13 residues. Germline values: CDR1 SSHAT, CDR2 FNYEAQ (reference sequence).

This clonotype was seen ten or more times. This chain uses TRBV28 with TRBJ1-2, with D perhaps matching TRBD1 (6 bases). The CDR3 loop spans 14 amino acids. The germline CDR1 and CDR2 sequences are MDHEN and SYDVKM. V was cut by 2 bases and J by 4 bases, with 11 bases left in between. The CDR3 is CASSLRGSFYGYTF. The CDR3 bases are TGTGCCAGCAGTTTAAGGGGGAGCTTCTATGGCTACACCTTC.

This clonotype was found many times. This sequence joins TRBV7-2 and TRBJ2-7, with TRBD2 identical over 9 bases. This CDR3 spans 15 amino acids. With 1 base clipped from V and 9 bases from J, the junction kept 10 bases outside the gene matches. Looked up from germline, CDR1 is SGHTA and CDR2 is FQGNSA. The CDR3 reads CASSLVGQAGGVQYF. CDR3 nucleotide sequence: TGTGCCAGCAGCTTAGTCGGTCAAGCGGGAGGAGTGCAGTACTTC.

The chain recombines TRBV10-2 with TRBJ2-7, with TRBD2 identical over 14 bases. The germline CDR1 and CDR2 sequences are WSHSY and SAAADI. The CDR3 has 17 residues. With 7 bases clipped from V and 4 bases from J, the junction kept 12 bases outside the gene matches. DNA of the CDR3: TGCGCCAGCATGGTCGTCCCGGGGACTAGCGGGAGTTACGAGCAGTACTTC. It specifies CASMVVPGTSGSYEQYF.

In its sample, this clonotype was seen many times. The gene calls are TRBV6-5 and TRBJ2-5, with a weak D call TRBD2 (6 bases). Per the germline V gene, CDR1 is MNHEY and CDR2 is SVGAGI. The CDR3 sequence is 14 residues long. V was cut by 4 bases and J by 5 bases, with 14 bases left in between. The CDR3 DNA follows: TGTGCCAGCAGTTTTTCATGGGCGGGGGAGACCCAGTACTTC. Encoded protein: CASSFSWAGETQYF.

The V call is TRBV6-1, the J call TRBJ1-1, with D hard to call. Germline loops: CDR1 MNHNS, CDR2 SASEGT. The ends were cut back, 7 bases at V and 1 base at J, with 7 bases in the middle. There are 12 residues in the CDR3. This CDR3 reads CASIGRNTEAFF. DNA for the CDR3: TGTGCCAGCATCGGGAGGAACACTGAAGCTTTCTTT.

This clonotype was seen only once. The V gene is TRBV20-1, the J gene TRBJ2-2; 8 bases line up with TRBD1. The CDR3 is made up of 15 amino acids. Germline V lookup: CDR1 DFQATT, CDR2 SNEGSKA (reference sequence). Trimming removed 3 bases from V and 1 base from J; junction bases left unmatched: 4. CDR3 sequence: CSARPGTGNTGELFF. CDR3 coding DNA: TGCAGTGCTAGGCCCGGGACAGGGAACACCGGGGAGCTGTTTTTT.